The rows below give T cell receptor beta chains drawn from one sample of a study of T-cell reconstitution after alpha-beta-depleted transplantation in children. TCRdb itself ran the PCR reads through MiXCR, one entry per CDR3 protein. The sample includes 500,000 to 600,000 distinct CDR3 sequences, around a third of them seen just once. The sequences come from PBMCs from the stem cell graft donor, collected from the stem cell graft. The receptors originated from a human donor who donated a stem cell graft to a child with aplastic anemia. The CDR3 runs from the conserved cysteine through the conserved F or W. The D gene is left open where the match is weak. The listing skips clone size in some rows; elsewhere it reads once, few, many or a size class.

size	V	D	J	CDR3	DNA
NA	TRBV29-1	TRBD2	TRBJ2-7	CSVEEAGGLSYEQYF	TGCAGCGTTGAAGAAGCGGGAGGACTGTCCTACGAGCAGTACTTC
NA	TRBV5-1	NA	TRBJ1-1	CASSLRRPNTEAFF	TGCGCCAGCAGCTTGAGAAGACCGAACACTGAAGCTTTCTTT
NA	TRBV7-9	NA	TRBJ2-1	CASILTGDNEQFF	TGTGCCAGCATCCTGACAGGTGACAATGAGCAGTTCTTC
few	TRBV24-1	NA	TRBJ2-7	CATSDSQGTHEQYF	TGTGCCACCAGTGATTCACAGGGAACTCACGAGCAGTACTTC
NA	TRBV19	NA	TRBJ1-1	CASSITASVTEAFF	TGTGCCAGTAGTATTACCGCGTCGGTCACTGAAGCTTTCTTT
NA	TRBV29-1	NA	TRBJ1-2	CSVEWRDLNYGYTF	TGCAGCGTTGAATGGAGGGACCTTAACTATGGCTACACCTTC
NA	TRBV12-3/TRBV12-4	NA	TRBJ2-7	CASNLIGGAYEQYF	TGTGCCAGCAATCTAATTGGAGGAGCCTACGAGCAGTACTTC
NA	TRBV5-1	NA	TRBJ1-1	CASSSVRDLGNTEAFF	TGCGCCAGCAGCTCGGTCCGGGACCTGGGGAACACTGAAGCTTTCTTT
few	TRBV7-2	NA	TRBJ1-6	CASSLLGRTYNSPLHF	TGTGCCAGCAGCTTACTAGGGAGGACCTATAATTCACCCCTCCACTTT
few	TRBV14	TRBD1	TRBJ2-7	CASSQVGADRGDEQYF	TGTGCCAGCAGCCAAGTGGGAGCGGACAGGGGCGACGAGCAGTACTTC
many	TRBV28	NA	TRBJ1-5	CASSFTGAFNQPQHF	TGTGCCAGCAGTTTTACAGGTGCCTTCAATCAGCCCCAGCATTTT
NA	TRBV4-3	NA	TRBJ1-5	CASSQDLFPGNQPQHF	TGCGCCAGCAGCCAAGACCTCTTTCCGGGCAATCAGCCCCAGCATTTT
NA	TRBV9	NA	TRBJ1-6	CASSAGTALRSDSPLHF	TGTGCCAGCAGCGCAGGTACGGCACTTCGGTCGGATTCACCCCTCCACTTT
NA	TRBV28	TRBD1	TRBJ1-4	CASSSDRAESEKLFF	TGTGCCAGCAGCTCCGACAGGGCTGAGAGTGAAAAACTGTTTTTT
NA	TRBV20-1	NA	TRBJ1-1	CSASSGSRAEAFF	TGCAGTGCTAGTTCGGGGTCGAGGGCTGAAGCTTTCTTT
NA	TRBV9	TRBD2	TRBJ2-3	CASSFGLVGSDTQYF	TGTGCCAGCAGCTTCGGACTAGTGGGGTCAGATACGCAGTATTTT
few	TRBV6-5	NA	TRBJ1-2	CASSYGQSNYGYTF	TGTGCCAGCAGTTACGGACAGTCTAACTATGGCTACACCTTC
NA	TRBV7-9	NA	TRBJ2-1	CASSLGGLAWYNEQFF	TGTGCCAGCAGCTTAGGAGGGTTAGCTTGGTACAATGAGCAGTTCTTC
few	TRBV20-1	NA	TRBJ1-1	CSARDRKGSTEAFF	TGCAGTGCTAGAGATCGGAAGGGCTCCACTGAAGCTTTCTTT
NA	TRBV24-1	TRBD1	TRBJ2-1	CATSDPGQGLGNEQFF	TGTGCCACCAGTGACCCCGGACAGGGATTGGGAAATGAGCAGTTCTTC
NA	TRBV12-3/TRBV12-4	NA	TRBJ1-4	CASSFQGSKEKLFF	TGTGCCAGCAGTTTCCAGGGCTCGAAAGAAAAACTGTTTTTT
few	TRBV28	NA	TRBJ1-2	CASSTTSPGVAYGYTF	TGTGCCAGCAGTACCACATCGCCAGGGGTAGCCTATGGCTACACCTTC
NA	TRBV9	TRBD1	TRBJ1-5	CASSVGGRPTGEPQHF	TGTGCCAGCAGCGTAGGGGGACGCCCTACAGGGGAGCCCCAGCATTTT
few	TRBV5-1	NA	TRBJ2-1	CASRGITTEARGSNEQFF	TGCGCCAGCAGGGGCATCACTACGGAGGCAAGAGGGTCCAATGAGCAGTTCTTC
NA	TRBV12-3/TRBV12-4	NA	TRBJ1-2	CASSNRDYGYTF	TGTGCCAGCAGTAACCGGGACTATGGCTACACCTTC
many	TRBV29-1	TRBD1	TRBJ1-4	CSAETGGNEKLFF	TGCAGCGCGGAGACAGGGGGGAATGAAAAACTGTTTTTT
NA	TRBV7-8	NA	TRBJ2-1	CASSLLGIARSYNEQFF	TGTGCCAGCAGCCTCTTAGGGATAGCGAGGTCCTACAATGAGCAGTTCTTC
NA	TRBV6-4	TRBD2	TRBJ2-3	CASRGLAGPLASSTDTQYF	TGTGCCAGCAGGGGACTAGCGGGGCCTCTTGCATCTAGCACAGATACGCAGTATTTT
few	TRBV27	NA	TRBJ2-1	CASSYRDRLRQFF	TGTGCCAGCAGTTATAGGGACCGCCTTAGGCAGTTCTTC
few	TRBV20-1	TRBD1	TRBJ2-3	CSATDRGISTDTQYF	TGCAGTGCTACGGACAGGGGGATTAGCACAGATACGCAGTATTTT
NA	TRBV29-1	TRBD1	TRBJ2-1	CSEGAGYNEQFF	TGCAGCGAGGGGGCTGGCTACAATGAGCAGTTCTTC
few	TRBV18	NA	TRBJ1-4	CASSPPRESEKLFF	TGTGCCAGCTCACCACCGAGGGAGAGCGAAAAACTGTTTTTT
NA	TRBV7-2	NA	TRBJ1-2	CASSLLGSPLSQGGYTF	TGTGCCAGCAGCTTATTGGGTTCTCCTTTATCCCAAGGGGGCTACACCTTC
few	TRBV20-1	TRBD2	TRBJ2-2	CSARSTSGRNLNTGELFF	TGCAGTGCTAGATCTACTAGCGGGCGCAACCTCAACACCGGGGAGCTGTTTTTT
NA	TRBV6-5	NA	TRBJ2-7	CASSYRGVREQYF	TGTGCCAGCAGTTACAGGGGAGTGAGGGAGCAGTACTTC
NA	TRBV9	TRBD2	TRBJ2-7	CASSLSSGSREQYF	TGTGCCAGCAGCTTGTCTAGCGGGAGTCGAGAGCAGTACTTC
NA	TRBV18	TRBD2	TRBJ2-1	CASSRQAGGYNEQFF	TGTGCCAGCTCACGCCAAGCGGGAGGTTACAATGAGCAGTTCTTC
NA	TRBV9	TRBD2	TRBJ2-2	CASSTVAGVPTGELFF	TGTGCCAGCAGCACCGTAGCGGGAGTCCCAACCGGGGAGCTGTTTTTT
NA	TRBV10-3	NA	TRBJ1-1	CAIAKAQNTEAFF	TGTGCCATCGCGAAGGCACAAAACACTGAAGCTTTCTTT
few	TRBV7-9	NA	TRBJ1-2	CASSLMPGEGYTF	TGTGCCAGCAGCTTAATGCCAGGGGAGGGCTACACCTTC
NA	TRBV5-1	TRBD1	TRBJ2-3	CASSPPDREGDTQYF	TGCGCCAGCAGCCCGCCGGACAGGGAAGGAGATACGCAGTATTTT
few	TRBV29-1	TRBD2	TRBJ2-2	CSVSPSGRDTGELFF	TGCAGCGTTTCCCCTAGCGGGAGAGACACCGGGGAGCTGTTTTTT
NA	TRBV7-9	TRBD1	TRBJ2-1	CASGDRGWNEQFF	TGTGCCAGCGGGGACAGGGGGTGGAATGAGCAGTTCTTC
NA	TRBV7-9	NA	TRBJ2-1	CASSLADRADYNEQFF	TGTGCCAGCAGCTTAGCAGACAGAGCCGACTACAATGAGCAGTTCTTC
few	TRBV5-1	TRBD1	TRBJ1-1	CASSLGGTGNTEAFF	TGCGCCAGCAGCTTGGGGGGGACAGGGAACACTGAAGCTTTCTTT
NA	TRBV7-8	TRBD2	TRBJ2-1	CASSFISGSSYNEQFF	TGTGCCAGCAGTTTTATAAGCGGGAGCTCCTACAATGAGCAGTTCTTC
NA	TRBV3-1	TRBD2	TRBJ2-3	CASSQDRLAGDNPTDTQYF	TGTGCCAGCAGCCAAGATAGGCTAGCGGGAGATAACCCCACAGATACGCAGTATTTT
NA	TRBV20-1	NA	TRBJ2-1	CSAAGGSSSYNEQFF	TGCAGTGCCGCAGGGGGGTCGAGCTCCTACAATGAGCAGTTCTTC
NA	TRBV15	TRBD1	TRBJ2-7	CATSSSLGQGRLEQYF	TGTGCCACCAGCTCTTCCCTGGGACAGGGCCGCCTGGAGCAGTACTTC